This T cell receptor beta chain was found in a study of shared clonotypes between healthy human individuals. Study information: The cohort comprised a couple of women and a few men. Their ages spanned 18 to 49 years. The plates for each donor numbered three CD4 naive, three CD4 memory, two CD8 naive and one CD8 memory.

The material for each subset, its genomic DNA, was split evenly across several immunoSEQ plates. Sequencing used immunoSEQ multiplex PCR; TCRdb keeps in-frame clones, though not all of them. The sample gives just over 2,000,000 clones, about 95% of which show up once; approximately 1.2% is in the top ten. In the naive CD8 group, cells lacked CD45RO and were positively selected for CCR7, so terminally differentiated effector memory CD45RA+ cells were left out. The study's findings and limits: Estimated richness values were generally larger in naive subsets than in memory subsets.

Regarding this clone: Its antigen is currently unknown.

V lost 0 bases, J lost 0 bases, and 10 bases lay in between. The length of the CDR3 is 16 residues. Germline CDR1 is SGDLS and CDR2 is YYNGEE. Sequencing was done on a sample of naive CD8+ T cells sorted from blood. The clonotype originates from a man aged 18 to 35 in good health. This chain links TRBV9 with TRBJ1-3; no clear D gene. The CDR3 loop is CASSVDFPASGNTIYF. The CDR3 DNA sequence: TGTGCCAGCAGCGTAGACTTTCCCGCCTCTGGAAACACCATATATTTT.